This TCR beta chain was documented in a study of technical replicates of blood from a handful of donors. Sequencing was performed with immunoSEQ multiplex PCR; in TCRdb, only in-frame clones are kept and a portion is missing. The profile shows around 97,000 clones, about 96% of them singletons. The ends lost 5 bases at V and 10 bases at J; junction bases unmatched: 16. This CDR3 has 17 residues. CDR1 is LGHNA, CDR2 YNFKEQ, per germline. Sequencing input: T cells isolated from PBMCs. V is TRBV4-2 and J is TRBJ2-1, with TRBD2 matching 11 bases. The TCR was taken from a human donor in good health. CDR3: CASSSPLTTSGMGEQFF. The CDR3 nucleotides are TGTGCCAGCAGCAGCCCTCTAACGACTAGCGGGATGGGAGAGCAGTTCTTC.